This T cell receptor beta chain was recovered during a study of shared clonotypes between healthy human individuals. This CDR3 has 18 amino acids. Germline CDR1 reads SQVTM; CDR2 reads ANQGSEA. V gave up 0 bases and J gave up 0 bases; unmatched junction bases: 7. In the authors' workflow: There were no quality scores in the junction-only immunoSEQ sequences, so filtering differed. The method was immunoSEQ multiplex PCR; TCRdb's version includes in-frame clones alone and lacks a portion of them. V, J and clone size were drawn from that table, and D and trimming were deduced from the DNA. This table holds more than 1,200,000 clones, 98% to 99% found once.

The V gene is TRBV29-1, the J gene TRBJ2-1; TRBD2 matches at 11 bases. Sample: naive CD4+ T cells sorted from blood. Indicated subset: CD45RA+ positively selected. The sequence came from a man aged 30 to 39 in good health. CDR3 sequence reads: CSVEDPSGRPNSYNEQFF. Written as DNA, the CDR3 is TGCAGCGTTGAAGACCCTAGCGGGAGGCCCAACTCCTACAATGAGCAGTTCTTC.